These 28 T cell receptor beta chains originate from one sample sequenced in a study of Ad26.COV2.S vaccination and SARS-CoV-2 variants. Treatment in this sample: 19 received Ad26.COV2.S at low or high dose, single or two shots; 5 received placebo; per-sample allocation not given. Vaccine and placebo recipients were sampled on day 63 after the first injection. The data were produced by immunoSEQ multiplex PCR, yet TCRdb's version contains in-frame clones alone and is incomplete. The sample holds 400,000 to 450,000 clones, around nine tenths seen once. This material consisted of peripheral blood, taken in a trial of Ad26.COV2.S vaccine versus placebo. The receptors here all came from a person between 18 and 59 years old who received the Ad26.COV2.S COVID-19 vaccine or a placebo.

The chain links TRBV6-2 or TRBV6-3 to TRBJ2-2; no reliable D call. Germline loops: CDR1 MNHEY, CDR2 SVGEGT. This CDR3 comprises 14 residues. Trimming shortened V by 8 bases and J by 1 base, and 11 bases separated the two germline ends. The CDR3 DNA follows: TGTGCCAGCCGCCTACCGAAGAACACCGGGGAGCTGTTTTTT. This gives the protein CASRLPKNTGELFF.

This clone was observed a few times. The chain combines TRBV6-2 or TRBV6-3 with TRBJ2-3, with D perhaps matching TRBD2 (5 bases). Germline values: CDR1 MNHEY, CDR2 SVGEGT. The CDR3 is made up of 14 amino acids. V was clipped by 3 bases and J by 2 bases, with 9 bases between them. The CDR3 nucleotides read TGTGCCAGCAGTTATTCGGACTCCACAGATACGCAGTATTTT. Translating gives CASSYSDSTDTQYF.

The chain employs TRBV5-6 and TRBJ1-1; no firm D call. The CDR3 runs 14 residues. Per germline, CDR1 SGHDT and CDR2 YYEEEE. With 4 bases removed from V and 4 bases from J, the gap between germline ends came to 14 bases. CDR3 DNA: TGTGCCAGCAGCCCACTATTCCGGTCCACTGAAGCTTTCTTT. Encoded protein: CASSPLFRSTEAFF.

Written as DNA, the CDR3 is TGCAGCGTTGAAGCTACTACCTACGAGCAGTACTTC. It is translated as CSVEATTYEQYF. The rearrangement joins TRBV29-1 to TRBJ2-7; no reliable D call. Germline V gene sequence: CDR1 SQVTM, CDR2 ANQGSEA. Trimming took 1 base from V and 2 from J, leaving 6 bases between them. The CDR3 is 12 amino acids.

The V and J genes are TRBV19 and TRBJ1-1, with TRBD1 matching over 11 bases. The germline V gene has CDR1 LNHDA and CDR2 SQIVND (reference sequence). With 7 bases clipped from V and 0 bases from J, the junction kept 16 bases outside the gene matches. The CDR3 has 19 residues. DNA of the CDR3: TGTGCCAGTACCGGGACAGGGGGGAATCGGAGGTGGATGAACACTGAAGCTTTCTTT. This encodes CASTGTGGNRRWMNTEAFF. Full variable domain (missing parts from reference TRBV19 and TRBJ1-1): DGGITQSPKYLFRKEGQNVTLSCEQNLNHDAMYWYRQDPGQGLRLIYYSQIVNDFQKGDIAEGYSVSREKKESFPLTVTSAQKNPTAFYLCASTGTGGNRRWMNTEAFFGQGTRLTVV.

The chain uses TRBV27 and TRBJ2-2, with 9 bases fitting TRBD2. The J segment lost 6 bases and the V segment lost 4 bases, leaving 9 bases of the junction unmatched. Germline CDR1 MNHEY, CDR2 SMNVEV (reference sequence). The CDR3 totals 16 residues. The CDR3 region has the DNA TGTGCCAGCAGTTGGTTTAGCGGGAGCTTTTCCGGGGAGCTGTTTTTT. Its protein product is CASSWFSGSFSGELFF.

J is TRBJ2-3 and V is TRBV18; D is perhaps TRBD1 (6 bases). With 2 bases removed from V and 2 bases from J, the gap between germline ends came to 20 bases. The germline gives CDR1 KGHSH, CDR2 LQKENI. The CDR3 has 18 residues. CDR3 in DNA: TGTGCCAGCTCACCAGGTAATGAGTGGGGGCTATACACAGATACGCAGTATTTT. This encodes CASSPGNEWGLYTDTQYF.

The rearrangement uses TRBV5-6 and TRBJ2-2; a weak D match, TRBD2 (5 bases). The V gene lost 4 bases and the J gene lost 4 bases, with 11 bases spanning the gap. The CDR3 sequence is 14 residues long. Germline V lookup: CDR1 SGHDT, CDR2 YYEEEE. Here the CDR3 DNA reads TGTGCCAGCAGCCCGGTGGGGAGCACCGGGGAGCTGTTTTTT. Amino acid sequence: CASSPVGSTGELFF.

V is TRBV2 and J is TRBJ2-1; D gene uncertain. This CDR3 has 12 amino acids. CDR1 is SNHLY, CDR2 FYNNEI, per germline. Trimming removed 1 base from V and 9 bases from J, with 7 bases in between. The CDR3 sequence: CASSEDVGEQFF. CDR3 bases: TGTGCCAGCAGTGAAGACGTCGGTGAGCAGTTCTTC.

CDR3 nucleotide sequence: TGTGCCAGCAGCCCGAACCCCGTGGGGGAACTAATCTCTAACACTGAAGCTTTCTTT. It encodes CASSPNPVGELISNTEAFF. The chain joins TRBV7-9 to TRBJ1-1, with a possible D match to TRBD1 (5 bases). There are 19 residues in the CDR3. Germline lookup yields CDR1 SEHNR and CDR2 FQNEAQ (reference sequence). V was trimmed by 5 bases and J by 2 bases, leaving 27 bases between them.

This clone was seen only once. The chain carries TRBV19 and TRBJ2-2, with D unresolved. The CDR3 runs to 12 residues. Trimming shortened V by 3 bases and J by 2 bases, and 1 base separated the two germline ends. Germline CDR1 is LNHDA and CDR2 is SQIVND (reference sequence). CDR3 nucleotides: TGTGCCAGTAGTATCAACACCGGGGAGCTGTTTTTT. The encoded protein is CASSINTGELFF.

The CDR3 spells CASSHASDREGLQYF. The DNA for the CDR3 is TGTGCCAGCAGTCATGCTTCGGACAGAGAGGGACTTCAGTACTTC. This chain links TRBV3-1 (or the pseudogene TRBV3-2) with TRBJ2-7; D may match TRBD1 or TRBD2 (6 bases each). Trimming left V 6 bases short and J 10 bases short, with 25 bases between. Per germline, CDR1 LGHDT and CDR2 YNNKEL (reference sequence). This CDR3 spans 15 amino acids.

The DNA for the CDR3 is TGTGCCAGCAGCGGATCACAGGGGGGTTTTAGCACAGATACGCAGTATTTT. Its translation: CASSGSQGGFSTDTQYF. The V gene is TRBV7-2, the J gene TRBJ2-3; 8 bases are shared with TRBD1. Germline V gene lookup returns CDR1 SGHTA and CDR2 FQGNSA. V lost 5 bases to trimming and J lost 0 bases; unmatched junction nucleotides: 10. The CDR3 covers 17 residues.

This chain uses TRBV19 with TRBJ2-1; perhaps D is TRBD1 or TRBD2 (5 bases each). V was cut by 7 bases and J by 0 bases, with 16 bases left in between. This CDR3 contains 16 residues. From germline, CDR1 is LNHDA and CDR2 SQIVND (reference sequence). The CDR3 nucleotides are TGTGCCAGTAAGAATGTTGGGGGAACCTCCTACAATGAGCAGTTCTTC. It codes for CASKNVGGTSYNEQFF.

The table lists this clone with a few counts. Within the sample, other DNA sequences also encode this same CDR3. V and J are TRBV4-3 and TRBJ1-1; TRBD1 matches at 8 bases. V lost 0 bases and J lost 2; bases outside the gene matches: 5. The CDR3 is 16 residues long. The germline V gene has CDR1 LGHNA and CDR2 YSLEER. The CDR3 loop reads CASSQDPQGANTEAFF. The CDR3 DNA reads as TGCGCCAGCAGCCAAGATCCCCAGGGGGCTAACACTGAAGCTTTCTTT.

The chain employs TRBV15 and TRBJ2-3, with TRBD2 matching over 11 bases. Germline lookup yields CDR1 LNHNV and CDR2 YYDKDF (reference sequence). The CDR3 has 19 amino acids. After removal of 6 bases from V and 2 bases from J, the junction contained 16 bases not matched to a gene. The CDR3 here is CATSLRTIPGLADTDTQYF. The CDR3 nucleotides are TGTGCCACCAGTCTTCGCACCATACCGGGACTAGCGGACACAGATACGCAGTATTTT.

The chain links TRBV3-1 (or the pseudogene TRBV3-2) to TRBJ1-2; no reliable D call. CDR1 LGHDT and CDR2 YNNKEL come from the germline V gene (reference sequence). With 3 bases removed from V and 6 bases from J, the gap between germline ends came to 5 bases. This CDR3 contains 11 residues. CDR3: CASSQGNGYTF. As DNA, the CDR3 is TGTGCCAGCAGCCAGGGGAATGGCTACACCTTC.

Only one count was recorded for this clone. The DNA for the CDR3 is TGTGCCAGCTCACCACCCTCGGATACGCAGTATTTT. This gives the protein CASSPPSDTQYF. The chain couples TRBV18 to TRBJ2-3; D not certain. CDR3 length: 12 residues. The ends were cut back, 0 bases at V and 6 bases at J, with 4 bases in the middle. Germline CDR1 is KGHSH and CDR2 is LQKENI.

This chain links TRBV27 with TRBJ2-2; 8 positions match TRBD1. V lost 2 bases to trimming and J lost 4 bases; unmatched junction nucleotides: 0. Germline CDR1 reads MNHEY; CDR2 reads SMNVEV (reference sequence). This CDR3 has 14 amino acids. The CDR3 region has the DNA TGTGCCAGCAGTTTAACAGGGGGCACCGGGGAGCTGTTTTTT. This codes for CASSLTGGTGELFF.

The count of this clone is one. The chain uses TRBV10-2 and TRBJ1-1; D call uncertain. Germline lookup yields CDR1 WSHSY and CDR2 SAAADI. V lost 7 bases and J 3 bases, leaving 18 bases between the germline ends. The CDR3 is 15 amino acids. In nucleotides, the CDR3 is TGCGCCAGCAAGAGGCAGGTCATGTTCGACACTGAAGCTTTCTTT. This sequence encodes CASKRQVMFDTEAFF.

V and J are TRBV6-5 and TRBJ2-1, with 7 bases identical to TRBD1. J gave up 9 bases and V 6 bases, and 8 bases lay outside the gene matches. The CDR3 is 13 residues long. Germline loops: CDR1 MNHEY, CDR2 SVGAGI. The chain's CDR3 is CASSATGVGEQFF. As DNA, the CDR3 is TGTGCCAGCAGCGCAACAGGGGTCGGTGAGCAGTTCTTC.

The genes are TRBV5-1 and TRBJ2-7; D might be TRBD1 (5 bases). Trimming shortened V by 3 bases and J by 1 base, and 11 bases separated the two germline ends. This CDR3 is 14 amino acids long. CDR1 and CDR2 (germline): SGHRS, YFSETQ. The CDR3 bases are TGCGCCAGCAGCTCCGTACAGGATTCCTACGAGCAGTACTTC. Translated: CASSSVQDSYEQYF.

In DNA form, the CDR3 reads TGTGCCAGCAGCCAAGATCTCCACTACGAGCAGTACTTC. Translation: CASSQDLHYEQYF. J is TRBJ2-7 and V is TRBV3-1 (or the pseudogene TRBV3-2); D remains ambiguous. Trimming removed 0 bases from V and 3 bases from J, with 6 bases in between. Germline V gene lookup returns CDR1 LGHDT and CDR2 YNNKEL (reference sequence). The CDR3 length is 13 residues.

In its sample, this clone was seen once. V gene TRBV7-2 combines with J gene TRBJ1-3; a weak D match, TRBD1 (5 bases). CDR1 is SGHTA, CDR2 FQGNSA, per germline. There are 16 residues in the CDR3. V dropped 3 bases and J dropped 0 bases, with 12 bases sitting between them. Here the CDR3 DNA reads TGTGCCAGCAGCTTTACCCCAGGGCCCTCTGGAAACACCATATATTTT. It codes for CASSFTPGPSGNTIYF.

In DNA, the CDR3 is TGTGCCAGCAGCTCTGACTGGGGCCCCTACGAGCAGTACTTC. It translates to CASSSDWGPYEQYF. This sequence joins TRBV11-1 and TRBJ2-7; perhaps TRBD1 as D (5 bases). Germline loops: CDR1 SGHAT, CDR2 FQDESV (reference sequence). The V gene lost 4 bases and the J gene lost 2 bases, with 12 bases spanning the gap. This CDR3 region has 14 residues.

The genes are TRBV27 and TRBJ1-5, with D perhaps matching TRBD1 (5 bases). The CDR3 runs to 15 residues. V lost 5 bases and J 2 bases, leaving 13 bases between the germline ends. Germline lookup yields CDR1 MNHEY and CDR2 SMNVEV (reference sequence). The CDR3 is CASSPQGLGNQPQHF. DNA for the CDR3: TGTGCCAGCAGTCCGCAGGGTCTAGGCAATCAGCCCCAGCATTTT.

The J gene is TRBJ2-1, the V gene TRBV7-8; D may be TRBD2 (5 bases). Trimming left V 3 bases short and J 6 bases short, with 24 bases between. The CDR3 sequence is 18 residues long. Looked up from germline, CDR1 is SGHVS and CDR2 is FQNEAQ. Written as DNA, the CDR3 is TGTGCCAGCAGCTTCTTCTCCTGGCAGGAGGTACGCCGCAATGAGCAGTTCTTC. It specifies CASSFFSWQEVRRNEQFF.

The rearrangement uses TRBV14 and TRBJ2-7; possibly TRBD1 for D (6 bases). Between the trimmed V and J ends, which lost 3 bases and 6 bases, there was a span of 15 bases. This CDR3 is 14 amino acids long. CDR1 and CDR2 from the germline V gene are SGHDN and FVKESK. The CDR3 DNA reads as TGTGCCAGCAGCCACTTCACAGGGTTAGGCGAGCAGTACTTC. Translating it yields CASSHFTGLGEQYF.